This TCR beta chain was captured in a study of beta chain features in type 1 diabetes. The study's findings and limits: In the patient group, naive, central memory and Treg TCRB repertoires seemed more alike than in the healthy donor group.

Sorting of CD4+ naive, central memory, regulatory and stem cell-like memory cells was performed via CD45RO/CCR7/CD25/CD127/CD95/CD27. This clone showed up just a few times. The antigen is not known. Investigators reverse transcribed all isolated RNA, so they sequenced expressed TCRB transcripts. Repertoires were generated with immunoSEQ multiplex PCR, while TCRdb's copy carries only in-frame clones and drops some. Altogether about 320,000 clones are present, 14% being singletons, with the ten largest covering 6.7%. With V trimmed by 5 bases and J by 6 bases, 11 bases remained unmatched. CDR1 is SGHRS, CDR2 YFSETQ, per germline. This CDR3 spans 15 amino acids.

The sequenced sample consisted of central memory CD4+ T cells from blood. This sequence was found in a young man in good health. The chain joins TRBV5-1 to TRBJ1-2; TRBD1 agrees at 9 bases. This CDR3 is CASRPVYRGRDGYTF. Written as DNA, the CDR3 is TGCGCCAGCAGGCCAGTGTACAGGGGGCGTGATGGCTACACCTTC. Based on the CDR3 plus reference TRBV5-1 and TRBJ1-2, the full variable domain is KAGVTQTPRYLIKTRGQQVTLSCSPISGHRSVSWYQQTPGQGLQFLFEYFSETQRNKGNFPGRFSGRQFSNSRSEMNVSTLELGDSALYLCASRPVYRGRDGYTFGSGTRLTVV.